This T cell receptor (beta chain) is drawn from a study of blood T cells in healthy people across ages. Combining a sample-barcoded 5' primer with a J-beta primer mix, a second PCR ran for about 7 to 11 cycles. MiXCR, applied by TCRdb to the 5' RACE reads, yields one record per CDR3 protein. The sample includes around 1.1 million distinct CDR3 sequences, under 40% seen only once; the top ten take over 10%. This clonotype showed up just a few times. In germline, CDR1 is DFQATT, CDR2 SNEGSKA (reference sequence). The CDR3 spans 15 residues. V shed 2 bases, J shed 3 bases, and the junction held 7 bases outside the gene matches.

Sequences were obtained from blood. This chain links TRBV20-1 with TRBJ2-5; 9 bases line up with TRBD1. This receptor was identified in a man between 18 and 35 years old in good health. The CDR3 DNA follows: TGCAGTGCTAGACTTACAGGGGGCTTTAAAGAGACCCAGTACTTC. Translation: CSARLTGGFKETQYF.